This T cell receptor (beta chain) was identified during a study of OX40 agonist ivuxolimab in advanced cancers. Findings and limits, study-wide: Dosing at 0.1 to 3.0 mg/kg was accompanied by clonal expansion of CD4+ and CD8+ blood T cells by week 6.

On this clone: What it binds is not known.

Sequenced by immunoSEQ multiplex PCR; TCRdb stores in-frame clones only, minus some. The sample yields approximately 61,000 clones, roughly 90% seen once. Germline CDR1 SEHNR, CDR2 FQNEAQ (reference sequence). V was cut by 6 bases and J by 5 bases, with 4 bases left in between. CDR3 size: 11 residues. The clonotype was recovered from an adult with an advanced solid tumor such as melanoma, head and neck, liver or kidney cancer. The sample was CD4+ or CD8+ T cells sorted from blood, taken in a trial of the OX40 agonist ivuxolimab. V and J are TRBV7-9 and TRBJ2-2; D is unresolved. CDR3 nucleotides: TGTGCCAGCAGAGATACCGGGGAGCTGTTTTTT. Translating it yields CASRDTGELFF.